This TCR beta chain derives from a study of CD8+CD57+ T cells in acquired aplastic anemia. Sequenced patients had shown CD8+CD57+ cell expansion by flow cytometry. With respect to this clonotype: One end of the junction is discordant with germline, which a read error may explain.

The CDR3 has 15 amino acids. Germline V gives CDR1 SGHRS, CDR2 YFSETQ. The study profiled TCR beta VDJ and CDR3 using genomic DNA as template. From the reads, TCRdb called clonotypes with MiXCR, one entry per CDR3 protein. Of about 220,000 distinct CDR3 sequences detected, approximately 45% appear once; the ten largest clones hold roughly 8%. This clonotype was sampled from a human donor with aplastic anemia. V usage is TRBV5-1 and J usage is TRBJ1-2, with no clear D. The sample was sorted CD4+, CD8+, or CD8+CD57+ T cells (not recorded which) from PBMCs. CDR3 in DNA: TGTGCCAGCAGCTTGTCCGCCGGGCCTGTCTATGGCTACACCTTC. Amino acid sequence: CASSLSAGPVYGYTF.